This T cell receptor (beta chain) was recovered during a study of beta chain features in type 1 diabetes. There are 16 residues in the CDR3. V was pared by 5 bases and J by 2 bases, with 19 bases between. In germline, CDR1 is MNHNY, CDR2 SVGAGI (reference sequence). Study results and caveats: Within each of all four CD4+ subsets, Type 1 diabetes patients had TCRB CDR3s that were moderately but significantly shorter.

Investigators reverse transcribed all isolated RNA, so they sequenced expressed TCRB transcripts. Generated by immunoSEQ multiplex PCR, the TCRdb table keeps only in-frame clones and is missing some. The sample lists about 160,000 clones; 7.8% were seen once. This clone was seen a few times. Its specificity is not known. The rearrangement links TRBV6-6 to TRBJ2-7, with a possible D match to TRBD2 (6 bases). Sample: central memory CD4+ T cells from blood. The receptor was isolated from a woman between 40 and 50 years old with type 1 diabetes. CDR3 in amino acids: CASSPLQGGNPYEQYF. Here the CDR3 DNA reads TGTGCCAGCAGTCCCCTCCAGGGCGGGAACCCCTACGAGCAGTACTTC.